This paragraph covers one TCR beta chain sequence. Its target is unknown. V dropped 7 bases and J dropped 6 bases, with 13 bases sitting between them. CDR1 SNHLY and CDR2 FYNNEI come from the germline V gene. The CDR3 contains 14 residues. The data belong to a study of OX40 agonist ivuxolimab in advanced cancers. Study-wide findings and caveats: Among the nonresponders, some also had low normalized T-cell clonal expansion. CD4+ T cells averaged fewer expanded clones than CD8+ T cells. The 0.1-3.0 mg/kg partial responders had among the lowest clonal expansion.

Sequencing was performed with immunoSEQ multiplex PCR; in TCRdb, only in-frame clones are kept and a portion is missing. The sample has tens of thousands of clones; about four fifths are singletons. Patients with autoimmune history or systemic immunosuppression were excluded. The source of this sequence is an adult with an advanced solid tumor such as melanoma, head and neck, liver or kidney cancer. The chain joins TRBV2 to TRBJ1-6, with a weak D call TRBD1 (6 bases). The sequenced sample was CD4+ or CD8+ T cells sorted from blood, obtained in a trial of the OX40 agonist ivuxolimab. The CDR3 region is CASIRTVLNSPLHF. CDR3 DNA: TGTGCCAGCATTAGGACAGTCCTTAATTCACCCCTCCACTTT.